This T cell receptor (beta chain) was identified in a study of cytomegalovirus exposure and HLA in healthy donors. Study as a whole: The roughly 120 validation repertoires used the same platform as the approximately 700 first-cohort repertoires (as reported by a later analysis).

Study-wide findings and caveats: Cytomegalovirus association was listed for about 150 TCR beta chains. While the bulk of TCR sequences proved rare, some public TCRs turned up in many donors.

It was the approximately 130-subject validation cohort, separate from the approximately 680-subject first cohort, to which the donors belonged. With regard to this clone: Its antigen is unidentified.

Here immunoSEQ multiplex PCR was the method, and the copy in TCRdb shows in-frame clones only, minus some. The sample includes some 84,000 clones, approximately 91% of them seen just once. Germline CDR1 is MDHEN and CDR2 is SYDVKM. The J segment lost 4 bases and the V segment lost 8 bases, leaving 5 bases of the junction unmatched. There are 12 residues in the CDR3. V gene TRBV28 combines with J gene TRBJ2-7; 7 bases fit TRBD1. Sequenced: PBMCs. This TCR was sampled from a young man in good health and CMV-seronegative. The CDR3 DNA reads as TGTGCCAGCGGGCAGGGGGTTTACGAGCAGTACTTC. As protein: CASGQGVYEQYF.